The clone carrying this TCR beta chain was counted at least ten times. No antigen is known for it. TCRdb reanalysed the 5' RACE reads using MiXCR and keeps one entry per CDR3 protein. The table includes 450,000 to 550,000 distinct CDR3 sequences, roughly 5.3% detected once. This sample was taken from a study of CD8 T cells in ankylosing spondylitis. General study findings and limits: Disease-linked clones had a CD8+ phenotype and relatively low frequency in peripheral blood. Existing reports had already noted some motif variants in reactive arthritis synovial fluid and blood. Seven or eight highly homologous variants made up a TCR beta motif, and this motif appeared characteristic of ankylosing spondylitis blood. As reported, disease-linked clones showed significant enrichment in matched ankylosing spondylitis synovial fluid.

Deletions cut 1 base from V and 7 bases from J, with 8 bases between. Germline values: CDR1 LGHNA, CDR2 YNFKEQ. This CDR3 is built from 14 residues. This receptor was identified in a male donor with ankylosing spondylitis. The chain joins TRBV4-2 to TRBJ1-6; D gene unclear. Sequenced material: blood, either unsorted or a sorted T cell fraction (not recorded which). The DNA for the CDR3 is TGTGCCAGCAGCCAAGCTTTTGGGAATTCACCCCTCCACTTT. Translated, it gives CASSQAFGNSPLHF.